Shown below are 30 T cell receptor beta chains from a single sample sequenced in a study of neurological immune-mediated disorders. Via MiXCR, TCRdb re-called the 5' RACE reads, giving one row per CDR3 protein. The repertoire consists of about 79,000 distinct CDR3 sequences, with roughly 15% occurring once and the leading ten covering approximately 7.5%. Material for sequencing was PBMCs. All receptors come from a woman between 45 and 65 years old in good health.

This clonotype was recorded many times. The chain uses TRBV20-1 and TRBJ2-7, with 9 bases aligning to TRBD2. The CDR3 has 17 amino acids. V lost 0 bases to trimming and J lost 7 bases; unmatched junction nucleotides: 16. In germline, CDR1 is DFQATT, CDR2 SNEGSKA (reference sequence). The CDR3 DNA follows: TGCAGTGCTAGAGATCCAGCTAGCGGGGTCCTCCCTGAAGAGCAGTACTTC. Its translation: CSARDPASGVLPEEQYF.

This clonotype occurred many times. The chain joins TRBV28 to TRBJ2-7; D uncertain. This CDR3 spans 14 amino acids. The V end was cut by 1 base, the J end by 2 bases, with 9 bases between. Germline V CDR1 and CDR2: MDHEN, SYDVKM. DNA for the CDR3: TGTGCCAGCAGTTTATCAGCAGGTACCTACGAGCAGTACTTC. It translates to CASSLSAGTYEQYF.

This clonotype has at least ten counts. The chain couples TRBV5-1 to TRBJ2-1; D unclear. Germline V gene lookup returns CDR1 SGHRS and CDR2 YFSETQ. The CDR3 sequence is 14 residues long. The V gene lost 4 bases and the J gene lost 4 bases, with 12 bases spanning the gap. In DNA form, the CDR3 reads TGCGCCAGCAGCCCAAGGACCAGGTACAATGAGCAGTTCTTC. Its translation: CASSPRTRYNEQFF.

This clonotype was counted ten times or more. This chain joins TRBV12-3 or TRBV12-4 and TRBJ1-2; no firm D call. V gave up 5 bases and J gave up 6 bases, with 13 bases separating them. There are 13 residues in the CDR3. CDR3 residues: CASSPRGMNGYTF. CDR3 DNA: TGTGCCAGCAGTCCCCGAGGGATGAATGGCTACACCTTC.

The V gene is TRBV20-1, the J gene TRBJ2-7, with 10 nucleotides matching TRBD2. In germline, CDR1 is DFQATT, CDR2 SNEGSKA (reference sequence). CDR3 size: 15 residues. Unmatched junction bases numbered 13, after V lost 6 bases and J lost 5 bases. In DNA, the CDR3 is TGCAGTGCGCCCGAGATAGCGGGGGGTTGCCACGAGCAGTACTTC. Protein sequence: CSAPEIAGGCHEQYF.

About this clonotype itself: This sequence may be a read error, since a much larger clone differs from it by one base. The J gene is TRBJ2-1, the V gene TRBV5-1; 7 nucleotides line up with TRBD2. There are 17 residues in the CDR3. The J segment lost 7 bases and the V segment lost 3 bases, leaving 16 bases of the junction unmatched. Germline V gene data show CDR1 as SGHRS and CDR2 as YFSETQ. CDR3 region: CASSSGAGRERINEQFF. Written as DNA, the CDR3 is TGCGCCAGCAGCTCGGGCGCGGGGAGGGAGCGCATAAATGAGCAGTTCTTC. The full variable domain, completed using reference TRBV5-1 and TRBJ2-1, is KAGVTQTPRYLIKTRGQQVTLSCSPISGHRSVSWYQQTPGQGLQFLFEYFSETQRNKGNFPGRFSGRQFSNSRSEMNVSTLELGDSALYLCASSSGAGRERINEQFFGPGTRLTVL.

Ten or more counts support this clonotype. V gene TRBV24-1 combines with J gene TRBJ2-6; D uncertain. This CDR3 is built from 15 residues. V was shortened by 4 bases and J by 0 bases, with 6 bases between the two germline ends. Germline V CDR1 and CDR2: KGHDR, SFDVKD. CDR3: CATSERSSGANVLTF. The DNA for the CDR3 is TGTGCCACCAGTGAAAGGAGCTCTGGGGCCAACGTCCTGACTTTC.

This clonotype was seen ten or more times. The rearrangement links TRBV20-1 to TRBJ2-7; TRBD1 might be the D (6 bases). The germline V gene has CDR1 DFQATT and CDR2 SNEGSKA (reference sequence). The CDR3 extends over 14 amino acids. With 3 bases removed from V and 2 bases from J, the gap between germline ends came to 14 bases. CDR3 sequence (DNA): TGCAGTGCTAGGCAGGGGACAAATACCTACGAGCAGTACTTC. Its protein product is CSARQGTNTYEQYF.

This clonotype turned up a few times. The chain combines TRBV2 with TRBJ2-5, with D perhaps matching TRBD1 (6 bases). From germline, CDR1 is SNHLY and CDR2 FYNNEI. Trimming took off 5 bases at V and 3 bases at J, with 10 bases between the two ends. This CDR3 is 13 amino acids long. CDR3 region: CASSLDRKETQYF. CDR3 nucleotide sequence: TGTGCCAGCAGTCTAGACAGGAAAGAGACCCAGTACTTC.

This clonotype showed up many times. The chain employs TRBV14 and TRBJ2-1; maybe TRBD2 (6 bases). The CDR3 length is 16 residues. Germline CDR1 and CDR2: SGHDN and FVKESK. The ends were cut back, 4 bases at V and 6 bases at J, with 19 bases in the middle. CDR3 residues: CASSPLLGLQGNEQFF. The CDR3 DNA follows: TGTGCCAGCAGCCCCTTGCTGGGACTGCAGGGCAATGAGCAGTTCTTC. Filled out from reference TRBV14 and TRBJ2-1, the complete variable domain reads EAGVTQFPSHSVIEKGQTVTLRCDPISGHDNLYWYRRVMGKEIKFLLHFVKESKQDESGMPNNRFLAERTGGTYSTLKVQPAELEDSGVYFCASSPLLGLQGNEQFFGPGTRLTVL.

This clonotype was counted ten times or more. Germline is not matched at one junction end, which may reflect a read error. The chain combines TRBV28 with TRBJ1-1; TRBD1 aligns across 10 bases. CDR3 length: 15 amino acids. Germline V gives CDR1 MDHEN, CDR2 SYDVKM. In nucleotides, the CDR3 is TGTGCCAGCAGTTCCCCAGGGGGACAGGGGACTGAAGCCTTCTTT. Its protein is CASSSPGGQGTEAFF.

Details on this clonotype: Possible read error: a much larger clone is one base away. The chain joins TRBV20-1 to TRBJ1-1; D not resolved. The V end lost 6 bases, the J end lost 10 bases, and 21 bases lay between the germline ends. Per the germline V gene, CDR1 is DFQATT and CDR2 is SNEGSKA (reference sequence). CDR3 length equals 13 residues. The CDR3 loop is CSAISGPHGRAFF. Written as DNA, the CDR3 is TGCAGTGCCATAAGTGGGCCACATGGGAGAGCTTTCTTT.

This sequence joins TRBV12-3 or TRBV12-4 and TRBJ1-2, with D possibly being TRBD1 (6 bases). The length of the CDR3 is 13 residues. V was pared by 6 bases and J by 14 bases, with 22 bases between. CDR3 sequence reads: CASRPEGQSSSTF. In nucleotides, the CDR3 is TGTGCCAGCAGACCAGAAGGACAGTCATCGTCAACCTTC.

This clonotype was seen repeatedly, ten times or more. The chain links TRBV20-1 to TRBJ2-7, with D possibly being TRBD2 (5 bases). V gave up 3 bases and J gave up 4 bases, with 13 bases separating them. Germline V CDR1 and CDR2: DFQATT, SNEGSKA (reference sequence). This CDR3 contains 13 residues. In DNA form, the CDR3 reads TGCAGTGCTAGTGACTTATCGGGGTACGAGCAGTACTTC. Encoded protein: CSASDLSGYEQYF.

This clonotype was observed at least ten times. V is TRBV5-1 and J is TRBJ2-2; 9 positions match TRBD1. Germline loops: CDR1 SGHRS, CDR2 YFSETQ. The CDR3 consists of 20 residues. With 2 bases clipped from V and 3 bases from J, the junction kept 17 bases outside the gene matches. The CDR3 DNA follows: TGCGCCAGCAGCTTATCCGGGACAGGGTCGGCTAGCGGAGACACCGGGGAGCTGTTTTTT. The encoded protein is CASSLSGTGSASGDTGELFF.

This clonotype was picked up many times. CDR3 DNA: TGTGCCAGCAGTTTACGGGGGGCGGAGACCCAGTACTTC. The encoded protein is CASSLRGAETQYF. The chain links TRBV6-2 or TRBV6-3 to TRBJ2-5; tentatively, D is TRBD2 (7 bases). Germline CDR1 and CDR2: MNHEY and SVGEGT. V was pared by 4 bases and J by 5 bases, with 11 bases between. The CDR3 spans 13 residues.

The sample holds many counts of this clonotype. The chain has TRBV10-3 and TRBJ2-1; 9 bases fit TRBD1. The CDR3 consists of 14 residues. Trimming at V came to 7 bases and at J to 7 bases, leaving 8 bases not matched to a gene. CDR1 is ENHRY, CDR2 SYGVKD, per germline. The CDR3 protein is CAITRTGDSNEQFF. CDR3 DNA sequence: TGTGCCATCACCCGGACAGGGGATTCGAATGAGCAGTTCTTC.

At least ten counts were recorded for this clonotype. The chain uses TRBV20-1 and TRBJ2-1; 13 bases match TRBD2. J lost 2 bases, V lost 3 bases, and 7 bases had no gene match. The CDR3 sequence is 17 residues long. Germline V gene sequence: CDR1 DFQATT, CDR2 SNEGSKA (reference sequence). The DNA of the CDR3 is TGCAGTGCTAGCACCGGACTAGCGGGAGCGGCCTACAATGAGCAGTTCTTC. Protein sequence: CSASTGLAGAAYNEQFF.

This clonotype was seen repeatedly, ten times or more. This chain uses TRBV5-1 with TRBJ2-5, with D possibly TRBD1 on 6 matching bases. The V gene's germline CDR1 is SGHRS and CDR2 YFSETQ. The CDR3 is made up of 13 amino acids. Trimming removed 2 bases from V and 3 bases from J, with 8 bases in between. The chain's CDR3 is CASSFGGEETQYF. The CDR3, as DNA: TGCGCCAGCAGCTTTGGGGGCGAAGAGACCCAGTACTTC.

This clonotype was recorded only once. A much larger clone lies one base from this, so it may be a read error. The chain employs TRBV15 and TRBJ2-5; D gene uncertain. This CDR3 has 16 residues. Germline V gene lookup returns CDR1 LNHNV and CDR2 YYDKDF (reference sequence). This CDR3 reads CVTSRPAALGQETQYF. The CDR3 DNA reads as TGTGTCACCAGCAGACCTGCGGCTTTAGGTCAAGAGACCCAGTACTTC.

This clonotype turned up a few times. The chain carries TRBV6-6 and TRBJ2-2, with 9 bases aligning to TRBD2. Germline CDR1 and CDR2: MNHNY and SVGAGI (reference sequence). The J segment lost 4 bases and the V segment lost 2 bases, leaving 2 bases of the junction unmatched. CDR3 size: 15 residues. The CDR3 bases are TGTGCCAGCAGTTACGCGGGGGGGACCACCGGGGAGCTGTTTTTT. It specifies CASSYAGGTTGELFF.

This clonotype came up many times. This chain connects TRBV27 to TRBJ2-5; 7 positions agree with TRBD2. The trim removed 5 bases at V and 5 bases at J, leaving 8 bases unmatched. The CDR3 covers 14 residues. In germline, CDR1 is MNHEY, CDR2 SMNVEV (reference sequence). The DNA for the CDR3 is TGTGCCAGCAGTCCCCGGTGGGGAGGGGAGACCCAGTACTTC. Translating gives CASSPRWGGETQYF.

This clonotype has ten or more counts. The V call is TRBV24-1, the J call TRBJ2-1, with D maybe TRBD2 (5 bases). Germline CDR1 reads KGHDR; CDR2 reads SFDVKD. There are 14 residues in the CDR3. V was shortened by 4 bases and J by 8 bases, with 14 bases between the two germline ends. The CDR3 spells CATSEEPTRDEQFF. The CDR3, as DNA: TGTGCCACCAGTGAGGAGCCTACGCGGGATGAGCAGTTCTTC.

This clonotype showed up many times. The J gene is TRBJ2-7, the V gene TRBV29-1; TRBD2 matches 7 bases. Germline V lookup: CDR1 SQVTM, CDR2 ANQGSEA. The length of the CDR3 is 14 residues. V was clipped by 1 base and J by 3 bases; unmatched bases: 6. The CDR3 DNA is TGCAGCGTTGAAGGGGGGAGGGGCGGCTACGAGCAGTACTTC. This gives the protein CSVEGGRGGYEQYF.

There are many counts of this clonotype. The chain combines TRBV4-2 with TRBJ1-1; D not resolved. CDR1 is LGHNA and CDR2 is YNFKEQ in the germline V gene. The CDR3 length is 17 residues. Trimming took off 1 base at V and 0 bases at J, with 15 bases between the two ends. The CDR3 bases are TGTGCCAGCAGCCAAGCCCCCCGGACGGGGATGAACACTGAAGCTTTCTTT. Translating gives CASSQAPRTGMNTEAFF.

This clonotype has at least ten counts. CDR3 amino acids: CSADPWLEADTQYF. The CDR3 DNA sequence: TGCAGTGCCGACCCGTGGCTAGAAGCAGATACGCAGTATTTT. The chain recombines TRBV20-1 with TRBJ2-3; D is unresolved. Germline CDR1 DFQATT, CDR2 SNEGSKA (reference sequence). V lost 6 bases to trimming and J lost 4 bases, with 17 bases between them. This CDR3 contains 14 residues.

This clonotype turned up a few times. The rearrangement uses TRBV5-1 and TRBJ2-2; TRBD1 or TRBD2 may be the D gene (6 bases each). The V gene lost 0 bases and the J gene lost 3 bases, with 12 bases spanning the gap. In germline, CDR1 is SGHRS, CDR2 YFSETQ. CDR3 length: 16 residues. For the CDR3, the DNA is TGCGCCAGCAGCTTGGCCGGAAGGGGGGACACCGGGGAGCTGTTTTTT. Translation: CASSLAGRGDTGELFF.

As to this clonotype: It may be a read error: a sequence one base away is much more abundant. This sequence joins TRBV14 and TRBJ2-3; a weak D match, TRBD2 (5 bases). Per germline, CDR1 SGHDN and CDR2 FVKESK. CDR3 length: 16 amino acids. CDR3 loop: CASSQDFPASTDTQSF. CDR3 coding DNA: TGTGCCAGCAGCCAAGATTTCCCAGCTAGCACAGATACGCAGTCTTTT.

Of note for this clonotype: A much bigger clone sits one base away, suggesting this may be a read error. The rearrangement uses TRBV5-5 and TRBJ2-1; maybe TRBD1 (6 bases). This CDR3 has 14 residues. CDR1 is SGHKS, CDR2 YYEKEE, per germline (reference sequence). V lost 9 bases to trimming and J lost 6 bases, with 19 bases between them. The CDR3 region has the DNA TGTGCCAACAGTAGAGCTGGGGGCTCCAATGAGCAGTTCTTC. Translating gives CANSRAGGSNEQFF.

Concerning this clonotype itself: Possible read error: a much larger clone is one base away. The conserved phenylalanine or tryptophan is not found at the CDR3 terminus, so this likely reflects a read error. The V and J genes are TRBV3-1 and TRBJ1-2; no clear D gene. The CDR3 runs to 15 residues. V shed 0 bases and J shed 3 bases, with 11 bases lying between them. From germline, CDR1 is LGHDT and CDR2 YNNKEL (reference sequence). CDR3 loop: CASSQDSSLDYGYTL. CDR3 DNA sequence: TGTGCCAGCAGCCAAGACAGCTCCTTAGACTATGGCTACACCTTA.